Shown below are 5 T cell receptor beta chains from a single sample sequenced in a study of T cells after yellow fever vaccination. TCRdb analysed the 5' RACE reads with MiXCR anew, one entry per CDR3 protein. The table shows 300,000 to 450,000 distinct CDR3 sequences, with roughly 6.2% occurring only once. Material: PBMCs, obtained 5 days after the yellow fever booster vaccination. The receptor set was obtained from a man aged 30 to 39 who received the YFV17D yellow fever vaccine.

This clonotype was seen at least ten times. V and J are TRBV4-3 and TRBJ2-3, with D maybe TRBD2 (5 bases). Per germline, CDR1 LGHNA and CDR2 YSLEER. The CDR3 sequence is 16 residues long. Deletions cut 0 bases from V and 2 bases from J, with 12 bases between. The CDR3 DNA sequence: TGCGCCAGCAGCCAAGACGCCAGCGGCTACACAGATACGCAGTATTTT. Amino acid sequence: CASSQDASGYTDTQYF.

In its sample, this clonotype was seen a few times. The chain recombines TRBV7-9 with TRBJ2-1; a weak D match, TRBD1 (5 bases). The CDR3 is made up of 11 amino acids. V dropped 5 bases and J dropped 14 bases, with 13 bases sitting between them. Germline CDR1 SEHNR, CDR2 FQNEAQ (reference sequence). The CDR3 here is CASSLTGIKFF. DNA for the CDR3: TGTGCCAGCAGCCTCACAGGTATCAAGTTCTTC. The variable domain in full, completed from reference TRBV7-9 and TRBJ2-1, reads DTGVSQNPRHKITKRGQNVTFRCDPISEHNRLYWYRQTLGQGPEFLTYFQNEAQLEKSRLLSDRFSAERPKGSFSTLEIQRTEQGDSAMYLCASSLTGIKFFGPGTRLTVL.

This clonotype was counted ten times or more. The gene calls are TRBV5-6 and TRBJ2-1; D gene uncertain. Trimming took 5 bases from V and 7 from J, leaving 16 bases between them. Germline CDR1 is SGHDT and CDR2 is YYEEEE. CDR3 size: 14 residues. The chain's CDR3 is CASSLGRRPNEQFF. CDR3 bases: TGTGCCAGCAGTTTAGGACGCAGGCCTAATGAGCAGTTCTTC.

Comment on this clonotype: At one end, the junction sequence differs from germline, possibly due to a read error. In nucleotides, the CDR3 is TGTGCCAGCAGTCCGTCTAGCGGGAGCGAAGAGGCCCAGTACTTC. Its translation is CASSPSSGSEEAQYF. V gene TRBV6-1 combines with J gene TRBJ2-5, with TRBD2 identical over 10 bases. Looked up from germline, CDR1 is MNHNS and CDR2 is SASEGT. CDR3 length: 15 residues.

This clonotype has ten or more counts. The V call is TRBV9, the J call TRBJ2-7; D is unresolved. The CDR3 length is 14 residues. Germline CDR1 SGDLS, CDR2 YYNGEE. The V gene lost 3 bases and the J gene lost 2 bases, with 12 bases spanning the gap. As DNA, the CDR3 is TGTGCCAGCAGCGGTACCCGGACGCCCTACGAGCAGTACTTC. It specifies CASSGTRTPYEQYF.